Listed below are T cell receptor beta chains from one sample, sequenced in a study of blood T cell repertoires in COVID-19. Data came from immunoSEQ multiplex PCR; TCRdb stores just in-frame clones and leaves some out. The sample consists of roughly 190,000 clones, around 86% of them appearing once. Sequenced sample: peripheral blood. The receptor set was obtained from a man in his 70s with acute or convalescent COVID-19. The conserved cysteine and the conserved F or W are not part of the CDR3 here.

V gene	CDR3 protein
TRBV4-1	ASSQAGSQETQY
TRBV30	AWGLIGGTLH
TRBV6-5	ASSQGTHTDTQY
TRBV7-7	ASSLTVSTDTQY
TRBV27	ASSFSGILNTEAF
TRBV30	AAGDTEAF
TRBV7-3	ASSAGDTQY
TRBV19	ASSSYQGAGNQPQH
TRBV6-5	ASSYLAGVSEQY
TRBV6-5	ASSSYRGIGETQY
TRBV5-1	ASSLQTSGRTDTQY
TRBV27	ASSVPGTVSYEQY
TRBV5-4	ASSPTSGGYEQY
TRBV6-2/TRBV6-3	ASSRPGLAAHEQY
TRBV27	ASSPTLRAFQETQY
TRBV19	ASTLVHFNRGSYNEQF
TRBV5-1	ASSFRQSTDTQY
TRBV10-3	AIRGDTGVTDEQF
TRBV4-2	ASSQAFSSATNEKLF
TRBV5-1	ASSLASGAEAF
TRBV7-9	ASSFDGSQPQH
TRBV14	ASSPLPGGRNTGELF
TRBV30	AWSMGLGMYEQY